The 20 T cell receptor beta chains presented below share a single source sample, sequenced in a study of cytomegalovirus exposure and HLA in healthy donors. Primers included in the PCR were 60 Vbeta and 13 Jbeta primers. Profiled with immunoSEQ multiplex PCR; TCRdb holds only in-frame clones, not every one. The sample contains about 190,000 clones, 60% to 80% of which appear only once. Sequenced material: PBMCs. The receptor source for this set is a woman under 40 in good health and CMV-seropositive.

The V call is TRBV2, the J call TRBJ2-7; 10 positions match TRBD1. The trim removed 5 bases at V and 6 bases at J, leaving 13 bases unmatched. Germline lookup yields CDR1 SNHLY and CDR2 FYNNEI. This CDR3 is built from 16 residues. The CDR3 loop reads CASSRAPTGGRSEQYF. The CDR3 DNA follows: TGTGCCAGCAGTAGAGCCCCGACAGGGGGCCGTAGCGAGCAGTACTTC.

This clone was detected only a few times. The chain is built from TRBV6-6 and TRBJ2-7; possibly TRBD1 for D (6 bases). The CDR3 length is 14 residues. With 2 bases removed from V and 2 bases from J, the gap between germline ends came to 10 bases. Germline CDR1 is MNHNY and CDR2 is SVGAGI (reference sequence). The CDR3 sequence is CASSYRQAAYEQYF. CDR3 nucleotides: TGTGCCAGCAGTTACCGACAGGCCGCCTACGAGCAGTACTTC.

Details on this clone: Relative to the germline gene, one junction end is altered; a read error may explain this. This rearrangement joins TRBV5-4 to TRBJ2-7, with a tentative D call TRBD1 (5 bases). The CDR3 contains 10 residues. Germline CDR1 SGHNT, CDR2 YYREEE (reference sequence). The CDR3 loop is CASSLGGSHF. CDR3 sequence (DNA): TGTGCCAGCAGCTTGGGGGGCTCGCACTTC.

The chain links TRBV2 to TRBJ2-7, with D possibly TRBD1 on 6 matching bases. Trimming took off 6 bases at V and 2 bases at J, with 17 bases between the two ends. Per germline, CDR1 SNHLY and CDR2 FYNNEI. This CDR3 comprises 15 residues. CDR3 DNA: TGTGCCAGCAGGGGGGTTCGGACAGAAACCTACGAGCAGTACTTC. Protein: CASRGVRTETYEQYF. Supplemented by reference TRBV2 and TRBJ2-7, the full variable domain reads EPEVTQTPSHQVTQMGQEVILRCVPISNHLYFYWYRQILGQKVEFLVSFYNNEISEKSEIFDDQFSVERPDGSNFTLKIRSTKLEDSAMYFCASRGVRTETYEQYFGPGTRLTVT.

This clone was seen more than once but under ten times. This chain connects TRBV6-1 to TRBJ1-1; D gene ambiguous. The length of the CDR3 is 15 residues. Germline V gene lookup returns CDR1 MNHNS and CDR2 SASEGT. Trimming cost V 2 bases and J 4 bases, with 14 bases left between them. The CDR3 DNA follows: TGTGCCAGCAGTGAACCCGACGGCGCGGGCACTGAAGCTTTCTTT. Amino acids: CASSEPDGAGTEAFF.

The rearrangement uses TRBV6-5 and TRBJ1-2, with 9 positions matching TRBD1. Looked up from germline, CDR1 is MNHEY and CDR2 is SVGAGI. The CDR3 consists of 15 residues. J was trimmed by 8 bases and V by 5 bases; bases with no gene match: 12. The CDR3 here is CASSPHNDRGYGYTF. In nucleotides, the CDR3 is TGTGCCAGCAGTCCGCACAACGACAGGGGGTACGGCTACACCTTC.

The gene calls are TRBV5-4 and TRBJ1-1; 8 bases agree with TRBD1. Trimming at V came to 4 bases and at J to 4 bases, leaving 12 bases not matched to a gene. Germline V gene sequence: CDR1 SGHNT, CDR2 YYREEE (reference sequence). The CDR3 spans 16 residues. The CDR3 sequence: CASSLGGQGGSTEAFF. In DNA form, the CDR3 reads TGTGCCAGCAGCCTAGGCGGACAGGGAGGGAGCACTGAAGCTTTCTTT.

The sample holds a few counts of this clone. The V call is TRBV19, the J call TRBJ2-7; D is unclear. Trimming left V 0 bases short and J 0 bases short, with 6 bases between. Germline CDR1 is LNHDA and CDR2 is SQIVND (reference sequence). This CDR3 spans 14 amino acids. The CDR3 DNA sequence: TGTGCCAGTAGTATAGACTCCCTCTCCTACGAGCAGTACTTC. Translation gives CASSIDSLSYEQYF.

This clone occurred a few times. The gene calls are TRBV28 and TRBJ2-5; 13 bases agree with TRBD2. The DNA end is more similar to TRBJ2-7, so the J call may be wrong. CDR1 and CDR2 from the germline V gene are MDHEN and SYDVKM. The CDR3 is made up of 17 amino acids. This chain's CDR3 is CASRSLAGGYRLNEQYF. The CDR3 DNA reads as TGTGCCAGCAGGTCACTAGCGGGAGGGTATCGCTTGAACGAGCAGTACTTC.

The chain uses TRBV10-3 and TRBJ1-6, with TRBD1 identical over 10 bases. V lost 6 bases to trimming and J lost 10 bases; unmatched junction nucleotides: 3. The CDR3 length is 13 residues. Germline assignment: CDR1 ENHRY and CDR2 SYGVKD. The CDR3 DNA follows: TGTGCCATCAGGGGGACAGGGGACTCACCCCTCCACTTT. The encoded protein is CAIRGTGDSPLHF.

This rearrangement joins TRBV19 to TRBJ2-7; D gene uncertain. This CDR3 spans 14 amino acids. V lost 1 base and J lost 3, with 10 bases in between. Germline CDR1 and CDR2: LNHDA and SQIVND (reference sequence). The CDR3, as DNA: TGTGCCAGTAGTATAGGTACAGCTTTCTACGAGCAGTACTTC. It codes for CASSIGTAFYEQYF.

The rearrangement joins TRBV5-1 to TRBJ1-4; D is perhaps TRBD1 (6 bases). Trimming cost V 0 bases and J 5 bases, with 11 bases left between them. The germline V gene encodes CDR1 SGHRS and CDR2 YFSETQ. This CDR3 region has 15 residues. DNA for the CDR3: TGCGCCAGCAGCTTGGGACAGGCATTCAATGAAAAACTGTTTTTT. This translates into CASSLGQAFNEKLFF.

The chain has TRBV10-1 and TRBJ2-7, with 7 bases matching TRBD1. The CDR3 totals 15 residues. Germline-derived CDR1 and CDR2 are WNHNN and SYGVQD (reference sequence). Unmatched junction bases numbered 10, after V lost 3 bases and J lost 5 bases. The CDR3 spells CASSDPGSGGDEQYF. In nucleotides, the CDR3 is TGCGCCAGCAGTGATCCAGGCTCAGGGGGAGACGAGCAGTACTTC.

On this clone: Compared with germline, one end of the junction differs, possibly owing to a read error. The chain joins TRBV7-2 to TRBJ2-7, with unresolved D. The germline V gene has CDR1 SGHTA and CDR2 FQGNSA. The CDR3 runs to 14 residues. The CDR3 region is CASGLNAYSYEQYF. The CDR3 DNA follows: TGTGCCAGCGGCTTGAACGCCTACTCCTACGAGCAGTACTTC.

The CDR3 nucleotides are TGTGCCAGCAGTTCCGGGACAGGGGGCCGTGGCTACACCTTC. This encodes CASSSGTGGRGYTF. The V gene is TRBV6-5, the J gene TRBJ1-2; TRBD1 aligns across 12 bases. The germline V gene has CDR1 MNHEY and CDR2 SVGAGI. Trimming took 4 bases from V and 7 from J; bases not matched to a gene: 4. CDR3 size: 14 residues.

The chain combines TRBV6-6 with TRBJ1-1; 7 positions agree with TRBD1. Germline V CDR1 and CDR2: MNHNY, SVGAGI (reference sequence). J gave up 7 bases and V 2 bases, and 10 bases lay outside the gene matches. The CDR3 has 15 residues. The CDR3 DNA reads TGTGCCAGCAGTTACCCTTACCGGGACAGAGATGAAGCTTTCTTT. Amino acid sequence: CASSYPYRDRDEAFF.

The rearrangement joins TRBV28 to TRBJ2-7; no clear D gene. Germline CDR1 reads MDHEN; CDR2 reads SYDVKM. CDR3 length: 11 residues. CDR3 amino acids: CVVLQNYEQYF. In nucleotides, the CDR3 is TGTGTGGTGCTACAGAACTACGAGCAGTACTTC.

This chain connects TRBV6-1 to TRBJ2-5, with a tentative D call TRBD2 (6 bases). The V end lost 3 bases, the J end lost 6 bases, and 11 bases lay between the germline ends. Germline values: CDR1 MNHNS, CDR2 SASEGT. The CDR3 covers 13 residues. The CDR3 bases are TGTGCCAGCAGTGAGGGGGGAATGAAGACCCAGTACTTC. It yields the protein CASSEGGMKTQYF.

This clone occurred a few times. The V and J genes are TRBV7-9 and TRBJ2-5; TRBD2 matches at 8 bases. Germline lookup yields CDR1 SEHNR and CDR2 FQNEAQ (reference sequence). The CDR3 is 16 residues long. The V and J ends lost 1 base and 6 bases, in that order; junction bases with no gene match: 10. CDR3 in amino acids: CASSLEVAGRSKTQYF. CDR3 in DNA: TGTGCCAGCAGCTTAGAGGTAGCGGGAAGATCTAAGACCCAGTACTTC.

The chain combines TRBV6-5 with TRBJ2-6; 8 bases are shared with TRBD1. With V trimmed by 6 bases and J by 3 bases, 4 bases remained unmatched. The CDR3 runs to 15 residues. Germline values: CDR1 MNHEY, CDR2 SVGAGI. The CDR3 is CASRPDRGGANVLTF. The CDR3 region has the DNA TGTGCCAGCAGACCCGACAGGGGTGGGGCCAACGTCCTGACTTTC.